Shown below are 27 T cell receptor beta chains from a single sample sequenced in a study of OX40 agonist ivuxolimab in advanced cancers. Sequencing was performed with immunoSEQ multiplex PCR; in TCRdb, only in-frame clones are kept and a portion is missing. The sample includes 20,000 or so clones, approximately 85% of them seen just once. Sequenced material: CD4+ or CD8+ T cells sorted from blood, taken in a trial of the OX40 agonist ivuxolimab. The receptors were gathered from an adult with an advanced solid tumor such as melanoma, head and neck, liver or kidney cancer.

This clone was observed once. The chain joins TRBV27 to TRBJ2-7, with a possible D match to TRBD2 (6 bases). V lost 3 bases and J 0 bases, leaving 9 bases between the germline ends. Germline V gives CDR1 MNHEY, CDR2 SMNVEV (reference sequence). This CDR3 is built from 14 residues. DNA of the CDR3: TGTGCCAGCAGTTTCGGCGGGAACTCCTACGAGCAGTACTTC. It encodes CASSFGGNSYEQYF.

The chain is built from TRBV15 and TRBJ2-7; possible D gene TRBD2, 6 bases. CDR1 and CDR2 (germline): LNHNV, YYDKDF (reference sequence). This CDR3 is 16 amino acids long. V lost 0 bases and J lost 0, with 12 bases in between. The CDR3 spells CATSRDPGGASYEQYF. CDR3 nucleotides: TGTGCCACCAGCAGAGACCCCGGGGGAGCCTCCTACGAGCAGTACTTC.

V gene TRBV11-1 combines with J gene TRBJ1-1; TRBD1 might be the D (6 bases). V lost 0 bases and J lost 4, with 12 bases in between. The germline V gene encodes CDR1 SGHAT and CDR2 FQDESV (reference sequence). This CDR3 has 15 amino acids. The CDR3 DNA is TGTGCCAGCAGCTTAGCGTGGGGGCTAAGCACTGAAGCTTTCTTT. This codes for CASSLAWGLSTEAFF.

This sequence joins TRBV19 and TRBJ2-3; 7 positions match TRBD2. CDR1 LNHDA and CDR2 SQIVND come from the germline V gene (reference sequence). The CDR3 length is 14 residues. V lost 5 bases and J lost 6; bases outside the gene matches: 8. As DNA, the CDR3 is TGTGCCAGTAGTCTACGGGGGGTGATGGATACGCAGTATTTT. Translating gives CASSLRGVMDTQYF.

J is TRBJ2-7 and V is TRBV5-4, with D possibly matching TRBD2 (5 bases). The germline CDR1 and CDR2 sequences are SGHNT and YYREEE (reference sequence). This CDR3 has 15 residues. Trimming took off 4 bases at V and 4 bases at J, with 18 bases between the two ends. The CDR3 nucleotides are TGTGCCAGCAGCCAAGATGGGAGACTCATGTACGAGCAGTACTTC. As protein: CASSQDGRLMYEQYF. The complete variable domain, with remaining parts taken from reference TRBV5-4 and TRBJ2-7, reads ETGVTQSPTHLIKTRGQQVTLRCSSQSGHNTVSWYQQALGQGPQFIFQYYREEENGRGNFPPRFSGLQFPNYSSELNVNALELDDSALYLCASSQDGRLMYEQYFGPGTRLTVT.

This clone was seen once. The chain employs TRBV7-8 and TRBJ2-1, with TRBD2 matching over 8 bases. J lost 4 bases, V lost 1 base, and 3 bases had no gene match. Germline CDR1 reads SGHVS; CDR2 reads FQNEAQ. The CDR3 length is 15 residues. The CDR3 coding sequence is TGTGCCAGCAGCTTAGTTAGCGGGGTTTACAATGAGCAGTTCTTC. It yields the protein CASSLVSGVYNEQFF.

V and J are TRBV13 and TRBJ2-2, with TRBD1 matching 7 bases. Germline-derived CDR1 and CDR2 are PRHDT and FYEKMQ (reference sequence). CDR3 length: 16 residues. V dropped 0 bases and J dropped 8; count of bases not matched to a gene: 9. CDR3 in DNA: TGTGCCAGCAGCTTAGGGAGGGGGCGCCCCACGGGGGAGCTGTTTTTT. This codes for CASSLGRGRPTGELFF.

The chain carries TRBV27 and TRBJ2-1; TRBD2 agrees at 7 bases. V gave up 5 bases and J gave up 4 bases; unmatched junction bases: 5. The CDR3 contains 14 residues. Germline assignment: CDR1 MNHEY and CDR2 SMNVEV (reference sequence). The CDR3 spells CASSMGGTYNEQFF. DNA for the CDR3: TGTGCCAGCAGTATGGGGGGGACTTACAATGAGCAGTTCTTC.

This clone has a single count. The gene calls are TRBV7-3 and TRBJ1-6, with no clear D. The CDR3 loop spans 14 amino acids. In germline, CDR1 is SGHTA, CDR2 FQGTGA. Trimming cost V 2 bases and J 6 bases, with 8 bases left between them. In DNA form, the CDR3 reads TGTGCCAGCAGCTTAGTGGCATCTAATTCACCCCTCCACTTT. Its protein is CASSLVASNSPLHF.

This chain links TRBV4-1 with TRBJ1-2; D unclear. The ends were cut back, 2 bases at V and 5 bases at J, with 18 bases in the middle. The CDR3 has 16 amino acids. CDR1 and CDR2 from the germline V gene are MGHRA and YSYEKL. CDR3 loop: CASSQPPGRAGYGYTF. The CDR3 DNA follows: TGCGCCAGCAGCCAACCGCCGGGCCGCGCAGGTTATGGCTACACCTTC.

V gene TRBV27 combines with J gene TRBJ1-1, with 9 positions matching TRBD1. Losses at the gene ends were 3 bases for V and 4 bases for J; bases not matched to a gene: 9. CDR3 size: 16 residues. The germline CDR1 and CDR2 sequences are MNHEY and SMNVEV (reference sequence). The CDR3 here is CASSFRAGTGLTEAFF. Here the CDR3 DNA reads TGTGCCAGCAGTTTCCGGGCCGGGACAGGGCTCACTGAAGCTTTCTTT.

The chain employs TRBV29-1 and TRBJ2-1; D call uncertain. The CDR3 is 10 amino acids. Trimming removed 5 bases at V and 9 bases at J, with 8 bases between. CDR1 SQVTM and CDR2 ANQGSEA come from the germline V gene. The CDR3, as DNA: TGCAGCGTTCTAGAGGCTGAGCAGTTCTTC. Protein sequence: CSVLEAEQFF.

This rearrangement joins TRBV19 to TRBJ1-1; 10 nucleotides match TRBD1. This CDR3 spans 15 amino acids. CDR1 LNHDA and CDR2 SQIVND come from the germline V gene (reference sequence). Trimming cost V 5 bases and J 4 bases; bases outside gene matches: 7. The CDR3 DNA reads TGTGCCAGTAGTTTATCCGGGACAGGGGTCACTGAAGCTTTCTTT. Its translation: CASSLSGTGVTEAFF. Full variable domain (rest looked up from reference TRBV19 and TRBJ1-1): DGGITQSPKYLFRKEGQNVTLSCEQNLNHDAMYWYRQDPGQGLRLIYYSQIVNDFQKGDIAEGYSVSREKKESFPLTVTSAQKNPTAFYLCASSLSGTGVTEAFFGQGTRLTVV.

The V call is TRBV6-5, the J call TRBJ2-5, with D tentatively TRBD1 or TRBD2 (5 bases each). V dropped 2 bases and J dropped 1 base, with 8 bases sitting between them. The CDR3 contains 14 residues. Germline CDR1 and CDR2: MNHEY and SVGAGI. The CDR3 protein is CASSYPGTQETQYF. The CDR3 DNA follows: TGTGCCAGCAGTTACCCCGGGACCCAAGAGACCCAGTACTTC.

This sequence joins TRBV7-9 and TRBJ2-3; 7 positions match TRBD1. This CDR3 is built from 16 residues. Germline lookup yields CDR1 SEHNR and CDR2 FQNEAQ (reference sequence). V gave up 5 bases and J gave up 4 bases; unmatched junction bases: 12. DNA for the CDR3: TGTGCCAGCAGCCCCCCGTTACAGGGGAGCGCAGATACGCAGTATTTT. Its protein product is CASSPPLQGSADTQYF.

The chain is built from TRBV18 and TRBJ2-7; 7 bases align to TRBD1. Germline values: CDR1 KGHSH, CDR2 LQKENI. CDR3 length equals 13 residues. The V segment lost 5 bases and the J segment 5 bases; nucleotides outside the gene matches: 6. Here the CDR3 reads CASSAGGWNEQYF. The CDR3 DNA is TGTGCCAGCTCAGCAGGGGGTTGGAACGAGCAGTACTTC.

This CDR3 reads CASSAHGTAYGYTF. The CDR3 DNA is TGTGCCAGCAGCGCCCACGGGACAGCCTATGGCTACACCTTC. The rearrangement joins TRBV9 to TRBJ1-2, with 7 bases lining up with TRBD1. Germline CDR1 and CDR2: SGDLS and YYNGEE. CDR3 length: 14 amino acids. With 3 bases clipped from V and 4 bases from J, the junction kept 6 bases outside the gene matches.

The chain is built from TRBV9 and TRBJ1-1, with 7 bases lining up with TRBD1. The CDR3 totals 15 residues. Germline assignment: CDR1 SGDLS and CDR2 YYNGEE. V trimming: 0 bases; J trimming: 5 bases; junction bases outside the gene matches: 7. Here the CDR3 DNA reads TGTGCCAGCAGCGTAGTGGGAGGGGGCGGGACTGAAGCTTTCTTT. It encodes CASSVVGGGGTEAFF.

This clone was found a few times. The CDR3, as DNA: TGTGCCAGCAGCGCAGAGACGGTACAGACTGAAGCTTTCTTT. This translates into CASSAETVQTEAFF. V usage is TRBV9 and J usage is TRBJ1-1; no clear D. This CDR3 is built from 14 residues. Germline-derived CDR1 and CDR2 are SGDLS and YYNGEE. The V end was cut by 3 bases, the J end by 5 bases, with 14 bases between. Filled out from reference TRBV9 and TRBJ1-1, the complete variable domain reads DSGVTQTPKHLITATGQRVTLRCSPRSGDLSVYWYQQSLDQGLQFLIQYYNGEERAKGNILERFSAQQFPDLHSELNLSSLELGDSALYFCASSAETVQTEAFFGQGTRLTVV.

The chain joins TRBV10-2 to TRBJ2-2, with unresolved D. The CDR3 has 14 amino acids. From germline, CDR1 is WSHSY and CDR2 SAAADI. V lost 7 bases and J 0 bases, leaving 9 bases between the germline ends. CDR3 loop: CASTPSANTGELFF. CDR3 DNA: TGCGCCAGCACACCGTCGGCGAACACCGGGGAGCTGTTTTTT.

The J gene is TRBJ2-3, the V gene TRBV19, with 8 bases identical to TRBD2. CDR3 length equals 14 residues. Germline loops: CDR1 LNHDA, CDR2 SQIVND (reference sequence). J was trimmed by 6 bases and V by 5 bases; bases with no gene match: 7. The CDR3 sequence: CASSSGGGTDTQYF. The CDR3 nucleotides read TGTGCCAGTAGTTCGGGCGGGGGGACGGATACGCAGTATTTT.

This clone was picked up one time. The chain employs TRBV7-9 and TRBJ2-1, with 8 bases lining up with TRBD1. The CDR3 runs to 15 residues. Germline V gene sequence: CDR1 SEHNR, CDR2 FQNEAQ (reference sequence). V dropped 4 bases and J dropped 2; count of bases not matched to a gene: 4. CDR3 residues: CASSSDRVPYNEQFF. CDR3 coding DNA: TGTGCCAGCAGCTCGGACAGGGTACCCTACAATGAGCAGTTCTTC.

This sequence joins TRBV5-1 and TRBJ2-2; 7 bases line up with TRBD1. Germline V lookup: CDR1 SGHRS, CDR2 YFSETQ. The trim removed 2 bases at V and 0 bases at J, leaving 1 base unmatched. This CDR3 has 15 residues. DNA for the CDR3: TGCGCCAGCAGCTTAGACAGGGCGAACACCGGGGAGCTGTTTTTT. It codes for CASSLDRANTGELFF.

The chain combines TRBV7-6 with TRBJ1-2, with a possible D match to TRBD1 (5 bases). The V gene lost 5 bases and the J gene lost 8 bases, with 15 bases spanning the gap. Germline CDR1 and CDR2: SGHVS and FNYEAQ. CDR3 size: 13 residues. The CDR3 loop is CASSLTGARGYTF. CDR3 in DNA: TGTGCCAGCAGCCTCACAGGCGCTCGGGGCTACACCTTC.

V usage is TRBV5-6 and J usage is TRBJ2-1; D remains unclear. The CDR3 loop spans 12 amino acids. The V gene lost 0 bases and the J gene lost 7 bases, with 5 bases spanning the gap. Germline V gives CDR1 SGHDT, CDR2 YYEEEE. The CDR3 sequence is CASSLGLNEQFF. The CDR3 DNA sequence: TGTGCCAGCAGCTTGGGACTGAATGAGCAGTTCTTC.

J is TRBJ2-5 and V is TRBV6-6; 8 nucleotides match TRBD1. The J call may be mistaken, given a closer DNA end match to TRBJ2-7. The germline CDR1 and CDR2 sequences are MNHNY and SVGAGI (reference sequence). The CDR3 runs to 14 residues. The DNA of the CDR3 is TGTGCCAGCAGAGCCCCGGGACAGGCATACGAGCAGTACTTC. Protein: CASRAPGQAYEQYF.

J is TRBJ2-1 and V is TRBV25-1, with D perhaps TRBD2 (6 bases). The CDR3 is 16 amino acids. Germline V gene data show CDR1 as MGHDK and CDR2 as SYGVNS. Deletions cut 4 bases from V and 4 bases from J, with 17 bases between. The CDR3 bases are TGTGCCAGCAGTGTTGACAGCTTCGGGACTTACAATGAGCAGTTCTTC. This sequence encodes CASSVDSFGTYNEQFF.